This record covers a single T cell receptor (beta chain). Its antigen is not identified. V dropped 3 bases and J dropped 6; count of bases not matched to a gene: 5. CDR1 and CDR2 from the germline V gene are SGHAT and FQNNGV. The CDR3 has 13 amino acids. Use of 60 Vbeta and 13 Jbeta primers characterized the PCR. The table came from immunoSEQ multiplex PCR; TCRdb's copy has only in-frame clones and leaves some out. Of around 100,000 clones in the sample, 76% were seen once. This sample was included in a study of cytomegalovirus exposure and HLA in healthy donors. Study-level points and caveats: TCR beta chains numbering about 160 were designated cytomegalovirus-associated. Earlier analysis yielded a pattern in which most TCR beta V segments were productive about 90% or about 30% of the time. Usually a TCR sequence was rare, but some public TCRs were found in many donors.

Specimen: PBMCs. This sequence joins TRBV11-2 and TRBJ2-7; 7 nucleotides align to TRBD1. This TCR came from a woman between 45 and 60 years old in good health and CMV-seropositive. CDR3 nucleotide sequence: TGTGCCAGCAGCTTCCGGGCAGGGGGCGAGCAGTACTTC. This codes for CASSFRAGGEQYF.